These T cell receptor beta chains were read from a single sample in a study of regulatory T cells in long-lasting Graves disease. TCRdb ran MiXCR on the multiplex PCR reads and lists one entry per CDR3 protein. The sample has roughly 350,000 distinct CDR3 sequences; 15% to 20% are singletons. This same sample was also taken into another study, of T cells in Graves' hyperthyroidism and ophthalmopathy.

Sample: peripheral blood mononuclear cells (PBMCs), taken at new diagnosis, from a patient treated with antithyroid drugs. These receptors all stem from a man in his forties or fifties with Graves disease. CDR3s include the opening cysteine and the closing phenylalanine or tryptophan. D genes are given only for firm matches. Size tells how often a clone was seen (once, few, many) or the class of an expanded clone, and some rows leave it out.

>many|TRBJ2-3|NA|TRBV2
TGTGCCAGCAGTGGTGAGGCCCGTACGCAGTATTTT
CASSGEARTQYF
>many|TRBJ2-7|TRBD1|TRBV7-2
TGTGCCAGCAGCCCTCAGACAGGGAACTCCTACGAGCAGTACTTC
CASSPQTGNSYEQYF
>many|TRBJ2-5|NA|TRBV2
TGTGCCAGCATTATCCGGGGAGGATCAGAGACCCAGTACTTC
CASIIRGGSETQYF
>few|TRBJ2-5|NA|TRBV5-1
TGCGCCAGCAGCTTGGGCGGGACAGCCTATCCGTACCAAGAGACCCAGTACTTC
CASSLGGTAYPYQETQYF
>NA|TRBJ1-1|TRBD1|TRBV24-1
TGTGCCACCAGTGATGGGTCCTTTAGGACAGGGGCGAGGACTGAAGCTTTCTTT
CATSDGSFRTGARTEAFF
>few|TRBJ2-5|NA|TRBV5-1
TGCGCCAGCAGCTCCACCCCGGGGGGCCATCAAGAGACCCAGTACTTC
CASSSTPGGHQETQYF
>few|TRBJ1-6|NA|TRBV7-2
TGTGCCAGCAGCTTACGCGCCTCGGATTCACCCCTCCACTTT
CASSLRASDSPLHF
>NA|TRBJ2-4|NA|TRBV4-1
TGCGCCAGCACGGATCCCAGAATGGTCAAAAACATTCAGTACTTC
CASTDPRMVKNIQYF
>many|TRBJ2-1|TRBD2|TRBV4-2
TGTGCCAGCAGCCAATCTAGCGGGGGCAATGAGCAGTTCTTC
CASSQSSGGNEQFF
>many|TRBJ2-1|TRBD2|TRBV6-2/TRBV6-3
TGTGCCAGTTTAGCGGGGGAAAACAATGAGCAGTTCTTC
CASLAGENNEQFF
>NA|TRBJ2-7|NA|TRBV7-9
TGTGCCAGCAGTCCTGGGACACACAGCTACGAGCAGTACTTC
CASSPGTHSYEQYF
>few|TRBJ2-1|TRBD2|TRBV28
TGTGCCAGCATCCGCGGGGGAGAGGGGTACAATGAGCAGTTCTTC
CASIRGGEGYNEQFF
>many|TRBJ1-1|NA|TRBV30
TGTGCCTGGAGCCGGCGGGGGGCTGAAGCTTTCTTT
CAWSRRGAEAFF
>many|TRBJ2-5|TRBD1|TRBV20-1
TGCAGTGCTAGAGGGGGACAGGGTATCATCCAAGAGACCCAGTACTTC
CSARGGQGIIQETQYF
>many|TRBJ2-3|TRBD2|TRBV6-5
TGTGCCAGCAGTTGGGGGAGTAGCGGGGGCTTTAATACGCAGTATTTT
CASSWGSSGGFNTQYF
>many|TRBJ2-5|NA|TRBV24-1
TGTGCCACCAGTGCTACCCAGCAGATTAAGGAGACCCAGTACTTC
CATSATQQIKETQYF
>few|TRBJ2-1|NA|TRBV6-1
TGTGCCAGCAGTCCGACGCTAGCGCCTTCCTACAATGAGCAGTTCTTC
CASSPTLAPSYNEQFF
>many|TRBJ2-5|TRBD2|TRBV7-3
TGTGCCAGCAGCCAGGGGACTAGCTTCCAAGAGACCCAGTACTTC
CASSQGTSFQETQYF
>many|TRBJ2-7|TRBD1|TRBV7-9
TGTGCCAGCAGCTTCGACAGGGGTGCTTATTACGAGCAGTACTTC
CASSFDRGAYYEQYF
>NA|TRBJ1-5|TRBD1|TRBV19
TGTGCCAGTAGTAGGGGACAGGGAGGATTCTATAGCAATCAGCCCCAGCATTTT
CASSRGQGGFYSNQPQHF
>many|TRBJ2-6|NA|TRBV2
TGTGCCAGCAGCCCCACGTTAGGGGCCAACGTCCTGACTTTC
CASSPTLGANVLTF
>many|TRBJ1-5|TRBD1|TRBV3-1
TGTGCCAGCAGCGGGACAGGGTGGCAGCCCCAGCATTTT
CASSGTGWQPQHF
>few|TRBJ1-5|NA|TRBV18
TGTGCCAGCTCACCAAGGAGCATCGATAGCAATCAGCCCCAGCATTTT
CASSPRSIDSNQPQHF
>many|TRBJ1-1|NA|TRBV11-2
TGTGCCAGCAGCTTAGATGGTGAGGGGACTCACACTGAAGCTTTCTTT
CASSLDGEGTHTEAFF
>many|TRBJ2-1|TRBD2|TRBV5-1
TGCGCCAGCAGCTTGGACATACGGGGGGGCCCTGATGAGCAGTTCTTC
CASSLDIRGGPDEQFF
>many|TRBJ1-2|NA|TRBV19
TGTGCCAGTAGTATCCGCTCCTATGGCTACACCTTC
CASSIRSYGYTF
>many|TRBJ1-2|TRBD1|TRBV18
TGTGCCAGCTCACCAGAGGGACAGGGGACAGGAGACTACACCTTC
CASSPEGQGTGDYTF
>many|TRBJ2-3|NA|TRBV20-1
TGCAGTGGGACCGGGGGCGCAGGAACAGATACGCAGTATTTT
CSGTGGAGTDTQYF
>many|TRBJ1-6|TRBD1|TRBV5-1
TGCGCCAGCAGACTTGGACAGGGGACCGCACCCCTCCACTTT
CASRLGQGTAPLHF